This T cell receptor (beta chain) was recorded in a study of blood T cells in healthy people across ages. There were at least 5 micrograms of total RNA extracted from every sample. This CDR3 is built from 15 residues. V was cut by 0 bases and J by 2 bases, with 8 bases left in between. Germline values: CDR1 WNHNN, CDR2 SYGVQD (reference sequence). Together with a sample-barcoded 5' primer, a J-beta primer mix was included in a second PCR lasting about 7 to 11 cycles. One entry per CDR3 protein, called by TCRdb with MiXCR from the 5' RACE reads. The sample gives hundreds of thousands of distinct CDR3 sequences, more than 20% of which show up once; more than 3% is in the top ten.

The chain has TRBV10-1 and TRBJ1-3, with D perhaps TRBD1 (6 bases). Sequences were obtained from blood. This TCR derives from a man between 65 and 85 years old in good health. CDR3 sequence: CASSESGAAGNTIYF. As DNA, the CDR3 is TGCGCCAGCAGTGAGTCGGGGGCGGCTGGAAACACCATATATTTT.